These 10 T cell receptor beta chains came from one sample sequenced in a study of shared clonotypes between healthy human individuals. Produced via immunoSEQ multiplex PCR; TCRdb's table is partial and in-frame only. This table has about 2.5 million clones, about 90% appearing once. Sample: naive CD4+ T cells from PBMCs. Subset noted: CD45RA+ positively selected. These receptors all stem from a man between 18 and 35 years old in good health. Some clones in this sample may be carry-over from other donors' samples.

The V gene is TRBV6-1, the J gene TRBJ2-2; no definite D call. The V gene lost 8 bases and the J gene lost 2 bases, with 12 bases spanning the gap. CDR3 size: 14 residues. CDR1 and CDR2 (germline): MNHNS, SASEGT. The CDR3 sequence is CASSPRVNTGELFF. In DNA, the CDR3 is TGTGCCAGCTCCCCAAGGGTCAACACCGGGGAGCTGTTTTTT.

The genes are TRBV15 and TRBJ1-1; D is undetermined. CDR1 is LNHNV and CDR2 is YYDKDF in the germline V gene (reference sequence). Trimming left V 0 bases short and J 4 bases short, with 12 bases between. The CDR3 is made up of 15 amino acids. This CDR3 reads CATSRDLYSITEAFF. The DNA of the CDR3 is TGTGCCACCAGCAGAGATCTTTACAGTATCACTGAAGCTTTCTTT. Combining the CDR3 with reference TRBV15 and TRBJ1-1 gives the whole variable domain DAMVIQNPRYQVTQFGKPVTLSCSQTLNHNVMYWYQQKSSQAPKLLFHYYDKDFNNEADTPDNFQSRRPNTSFCFLDIRSPGLGDTAMYLCATSRDLYSITEAFFGQGTRLTVV.

Of note for this clone: The sample contains more than one DNA sequence encoding this CDR3. The chain is built from TRBV6-1 and TRBJ1-1; a possible D gene is TRBD1 (5 bases). CDR3 length equals 12 residues. V was pared by 6 bases and J by 0 bases, with 5 bases between. Germline assignment: CDR1 MNHNS and CDR2 SASEGT. The CDR3, as DNA: TGTGCCAGCAGCAGGGTGAACACTGAAGCTTTCTTT. Its translation: CASSRVNTEAFF.

This clone was recorded once. This sequence joins TRBV28 and TRBJ2-2; TRBD2 might be the D (7 bases). This CDR3 comprises 16 residues. The germline V gene encodes CDR1 MDHEN and CDR2 SYDVKM. Trimming removed 4 bases from V and 2 bases from J, with 14 bases in between. For the CDR3, the DNA is TGTGCCAGCAGTTGGGGGGGCGGGTCTAACACCGGGGAGCTGTTTTTT. Translating it yields CASSWGGGSNTGELFF.

J is TRBJ2-1 and V is TRBV5-1; weak D call: TRBD2 (6 bases). With 3 bases removed from V and 9 bases from J, the gap between germline ends came to 13 bases. From germline, CDR1 is SGHRS and CDR2 YFSETQ. This CDR3 spans 13 amino acids. The CDR3 DNA reads TGCGCCAGCAGCTCGGACGTGGGAGGTGAGCAGTTCTTC. Encoded protein: CASSSDVGGEQFF.

CDR3 sequence reads: CAISATGDLYNEQFF. The CDR3 nucleotides are TGTGCCATCAGTGCTACAGGGGACCTTTACAATGAGCAGTTCTTC. The chain recombines TRBV10-3 with TRBJ2-1; TRBD1 agrees at 7 bases. The CDR3 loop spans 15 amino acids. Germline V CDR1 and CDR2: ENHRY, SYGVKD. V lost 4 bases, J lost 4 bases, and 7 bases stayed unmatched.

The chain joins TRBV27 to TRBJ2-1; D remains unclear. V was clipped by 6 bases and J by 7 bases, with 13 bases between them. The CDR3 sequence is 13 residues long. The V gene's germline CDR1 is MNHEY and CDR2 SMNVEV (reference sequence). CDR3 amino acids: CASSSSRINEQFF. In DNA, the CDR3 is TGTGCCAGCAGCTCGAGCCGGATTAATGAGCAGTTCTTC.

The rearrangement uses TRBV6-6 and TRBJ2-1, with TRBD2 as a possible D gene (5 bases). Trimming shortened V by 3 bases and J by 0 bases, and 12 bases separated the two germline ends. There are 16 residues in the CDR3. The germline V gene encodes CDR1 MNHNY and CDR2 SVGAGI (reference sequence). The CDR3 region is CASSYGGSGSYNEQFF. In DNA, the CDR3 is TGTGCCAGCAGTTATGGTGGGAGTGGCTCCTACAATGAGCAGTTCTTC.

This clone was seen once. The V and J genes are TRBV6-5 and TRBJ2-7; 8 positions agree with TRBD2. V shed 6 bases, J shed 3 bases, and the junction held 7 bases outside the gene matches. CDR3 length: 14 residues. CDR1 is MNHEY and CDR2 is SVGAGI in the germline V gene. The CDR3 coding sequence is TGTGCCAGCAGATCAACTAGCGGACGCTACGAGCAGTACTTC. It is translated as CASRSTSGRYEQYF.

The rearrangement uses TRBV15 and TRBJ2-1, with TRBD1 matching 9 bases. V gave up 6 bases and J gave up 7 bases; unmatched junction bases: 10. In germline, CDR1 is LNHNV, CDR2 YYDKDF (reference sequence). CDR3 size: 15 residues. The DNA of the CDR3 is TGTGCCACCAGGGTCGGGACAGGGAAGGTGAATGAGCAGTTCTTC. Amino acids: CATRVGTGKVNEQFF.